This T cell receptor beta chain appears in the sequencing data of a study of blood T cell repertoires in COVID-19. At the level of the study: Some COVID-19 samples were acute and others convalescent; all came from the United States, Italy and Spain. Sample material is recorded as cDNA or gDNA derived from T cells, B-cell-depleted T cells, or PBMCs.

Per the authors' pipeline: Estimates of nucleated cell counts were drawn from the amplification of reference gene primers. Sequencing was performed with immunoSEQ multiplex PCR; in TCRdb, only in-frame clones are kept and a portion is missing. D and trimming come from the DNA, and the V and J calls and clone size come from that table. The sample carries a few hundred thousand clones, roughly nine tenths recorded once. Study members were between about 18 and 95 years old and lived in approximately 25 US regions. This CDR3 has 17 residues. The V gene end was trimmed by 0 bases and the J gene end by 5 bases; junction bases not matched to a gene: 11. Germline CDR1 is SGHRS and CDR2 is YFSETQ.

This chain joins TRBV5-1 and TRBJ1-2, with TRBD1 matching over 9 bases. This receptor was obtained from a woman aged 30 to 39 who had recovered from COVID-19. The sequenced material came from PBMCs or T cells enriched from blood (not recorded which). The CDR3 protein is CASSLGLPGQGLYGYTF. In DNA, the CDR3 is TGCGCCAGCAGCTTGGGACTCCCGGGACAGGGCTTATATGGCTACACCTTC.